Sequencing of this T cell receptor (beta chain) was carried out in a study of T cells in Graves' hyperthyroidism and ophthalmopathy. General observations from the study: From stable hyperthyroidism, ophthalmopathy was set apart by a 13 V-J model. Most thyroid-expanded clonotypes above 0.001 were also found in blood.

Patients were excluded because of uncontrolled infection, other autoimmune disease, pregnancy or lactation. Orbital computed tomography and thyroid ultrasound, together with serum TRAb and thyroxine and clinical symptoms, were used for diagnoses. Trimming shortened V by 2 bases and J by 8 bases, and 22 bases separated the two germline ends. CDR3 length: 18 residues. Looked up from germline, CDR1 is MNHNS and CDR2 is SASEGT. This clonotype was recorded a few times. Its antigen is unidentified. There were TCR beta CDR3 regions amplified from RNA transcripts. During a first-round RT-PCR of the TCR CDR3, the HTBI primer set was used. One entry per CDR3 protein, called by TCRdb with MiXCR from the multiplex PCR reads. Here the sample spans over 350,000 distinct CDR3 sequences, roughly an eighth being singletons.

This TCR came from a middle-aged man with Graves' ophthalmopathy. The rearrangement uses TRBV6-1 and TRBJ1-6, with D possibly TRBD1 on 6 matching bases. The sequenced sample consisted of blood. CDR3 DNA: TGTGCCAGCAGTGAACCGGTAACAGGCACAGGGCTTGATTCACCCCTCCACTTT. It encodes CASSEPVTGTGLDSPLHF.